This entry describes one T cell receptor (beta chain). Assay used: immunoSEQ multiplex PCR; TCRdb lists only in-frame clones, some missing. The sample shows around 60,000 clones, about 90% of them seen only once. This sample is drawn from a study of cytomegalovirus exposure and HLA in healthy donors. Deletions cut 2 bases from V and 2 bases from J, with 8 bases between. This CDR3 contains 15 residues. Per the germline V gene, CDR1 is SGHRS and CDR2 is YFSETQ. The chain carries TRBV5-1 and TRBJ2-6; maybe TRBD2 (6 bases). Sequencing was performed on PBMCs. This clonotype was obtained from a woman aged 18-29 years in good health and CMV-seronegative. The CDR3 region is CASSLSGAGANVLTF. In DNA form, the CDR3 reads TGCGCCAGCAGCTTATCGGGAGCTGGGGCCAACGTCCTGACTTTC. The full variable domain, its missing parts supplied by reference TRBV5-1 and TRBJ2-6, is KAGVTQTPRYLIKTRGQQVTLSCSPISGHRSVSWYQQTPGQGLQFLFEYFSETQRNKGNFPGRFSGRQFSNSRSEMNVSTLELGDSALYLCASSLSGAGANVLTFGAGSRLTVL.